Below, 4 T cell receptor beta chains from the same sample are listed, as sequenced in a study of blood T cell repertoires in COVID-19. Profiled with immunoSEQ multiplex PCR; TCRdb holds only in-frame clones, not every one. Of about 170,000 clones listed, roughly 89% are singletons. What was sequenced was peripheral blood. These receptor sequences come from a man aged 18 to 30 with active or convalescent COVID-19.

The chain is built from TRBV2 and TRBJ1-2; D possibly corresponds to TRBD1 (5 bases). CDR3 length: 14 residues. CDR1 and CDR2 from the germline V gene are SNHLY and FYNNEI. V gave up 3 bases and J gave up 6 bases, with 14 bases separating them. This chain's CDR3 is CASSEIGRDDGYTF. Here the CDR3 DNA reads TGTGCCAGCAGTGAGATTGGCAGGGATGATGGCTACACCTTC.

The rearrangement links TRBV27 to TRBJ1-2; D not certain. The CDR3 is made up of 15 amino acids. V gave up 2 bases and J gave up 4 bases, with 14 bases separating them. CDR1 and CDR2 (germline): MNHEY, SMNVEV (reference sequence). The CDR3 loop reads CASSLVRGNLYGYTF. CDR3 DNA: TGTGCCAGCAGTTTAGTCAGAGGGAACCTCTATGGCTACACCTTC.

This clone occurred once. V and J are TRBV4-1 and TRBJ2-5, with unresolved D. This CDR3 has 11 residues. Looked up from germline, CDR1 is MGHRA and CDR2 is YSYEKL. Trimming took 0 bases from V and 7 from J, leaving 3 bases between them. The CDR3 coding sequence is TGCGCCAGCAGCCAAGATCGGACCCAGTACTTC. It yields the protein CASSQDRTQYF.

The chain links TRBV5-1 to TRBJ2-3; D gene ambiguous. The V end was cut by 0 bases, the J end by 2 bases, with 13 bases between. There are 16 residues in the CDR3. The germline V gene encodes CDR1 SGHRS and CDR2 YFSETQ. In nucleotides, the CDR3 is TGCGCCAGCAGCTTGGCCGTGGCCGGGTTCACAGATACGCAGTATTTT. Residues: CASSLAVAGFTDTQYF.